This TCR beta chain derives from a study of CD8 T cells in ankylosing spondylitis (dated by TCRdb to about 2017). At the level of the whole study: The study set out to find disease-linked TCR variants by profiling T cell receptor beta repertoires in ankylosing spondylitis patients and healthy donors. The whole study cohort included 108 healthy donors and 20 to 25 ankylosing spondylitis patients. Peripheral blood was sampled, and synovial fluid was also collected from ankylosing spondylitis patients.

Study-level results and caveats: Some motif variants were previously reported in synovial fluid and blood of reactive arthritis patients, suggesting common disease-initiation mechanisms. A TCR beta motif of eight highly homologous amino acid variants appeared characteristic of blood from ankylosing spondylitis patients. In peripheral blood, the disease-linked clones were found at relatively low frequencies and had a CD8+ phenotype. Significant enrichment of the disease-linked clones was reported in matched synovial fluid samples from ankylosing spondylitis patients.

This clonotype was counted at least ten times. Its specific antigen is unknown. No base quality information exists; no much larger clone differs at one position. The reads were generated on an Illumina HiSeq 2500. Quantitative 5'-RACE with molecular barcodes was the method used to prepare the TCR beta libraries. Per the original workflow: A new computational method based on a probabilistic model of VDJ rearrangement was used to identify disease-linked TCR variants. TCRdb trimmed public reads at Q25 via fastp, called clones via MiXCR and kept in-frame beta chains. Rows merge per CDR3 protein into single entries with the most common DNA and genes. The V and J calls here are based on TCRdb, not the publication. Across this sample there are more than 500,000 distinct CDR3 sequences, with approximately 5.3% seen only once. The ten largest make up approximately 3.5% of the sample. The CDR3 numbers 16 residues from cysteine through phenylalanine. The read is trimmed to its CDR3 DNA, 48 bases read in frame from base 1. The V and J ends are trimmed by 1 base and 2 bases, leaving 15 bases between them. Looking up the germline V gene yields CDR1 SGHAT and CDR2 FQNNGV.

The receptor comes from a male donor with ankylosing spondylitis. Input material: blood, either unsorted or a sorted T cell fraction (not recorded which). This sequence uses TRBV11-2 and TRBJ2-7; TRBD2 is possibly the D segment (8 matching bases). The CDR3 reads CASSLAGGGGTYEQYF. The nucleotide sequence is given as TGTGCCAGCAGCTTAGCGGGAGGGGGCGGCACCTACGAGCAGTACTTC.